The 9 T cell receptor beta chains given below trace back to one sample, sequenced in a study of long-term antiretroviral therapy in people with HIV. immunoSEQ v3.0 was run at survey level. TCRdb's table, derived via immunoSEQ multiplex PCR, lists solely in-frame clones and lacks some. Among tens of thousands of clones listed, 90% to 95% were seen once. Sequencing used unsorted PBMCs, obtained approximately 6.3 years after starting antiretroviral therapy. The receptors come from a man aged 25 to 40 with HIV.

The chain carries TRBV27 and TRBJ1-2; D may be TRBD1 (5 bases). V gave up 0 bases and J gave up 5 bases, with 7 bases separating them. This CDR3 comprises 13 residues. Germline CDR1 and CDR2: MNHEY and SMNVEV (reference sequence). In nucleotides, the CDR3 is TGTGCCAGCAGTTTATCGGCAGGGTATGGCTACACCTTC. It is translated as CASSLSAGYGYTF.

Details on this clone: This sample also contains other DNA sequences that code for the same CDR3. V and J are TRBV5-6 and TRBJ2-4; the D is unclear. V lost 0 bases, J lost 7 bases, and 5 bases lay in between. In germline, CDR1 is SGHDT, CDR2 YYEEEE. The CDR3 covers 12 residues. In DNA form, the CDR3 reads TGTGCCAGCAGCTTGGGACCTAACATTCAGTACTTC. Translating gives CASSLGPNIQYF.

V gene TRBV11-2 combines with J gene TRBJ2-2; D is undetermined. The ends were cut back, 2 bases at V and 8 bases at J, with 15 bases in the middle. Germline V lookup: CDR1 SGHAT, CDR2 FQNNGV. The length of the CDR3 is 15 residues. CDR3 amino acids: CASSLSEHLEGELFF. The CDR3 region has the DNA TGTGCCAGCAGCTTAAGTGAACATCTAGAGGGGGAGCTGTTTTTT.

The chain employs TRBV5-4 and TRBJ1-1; a weak D match, TRBD1 (5 bases). V lost 4 bases and J lost 0, with 13 bases in between. The CDR3 is made up of 15 amino acids. The V gene's germline CDR1 is SGHNT and CDR2 YYREEE (reference sequence). The chain's CDR3 is CASSPRQTLNTEAFF. In nucleotides, the CDR3 is TGTGCCAGCAGCCCAAGACAGACCTTGAACACTGAAGCTTTCTTT.

J is TRBJ2-7 and V is TRBV5-1, with D tentatively TRBD1 (5 bases). The V and J ends lost 5 bases and 4 bases respectively, with 13 bases between them. The CDR3 runs 13 residues. Per germline, CDR1 SGHRS and CDR2 YFSETQ. CDR3 sequence: CASRKSQGYEQYF. In DNA, the CDR3 is TGCGCCAGCAGGAAAAGCCAGGGTTACGAGCAGTACTTC.

The gene calls are TRBV7-3 and TRBJ1-3; tentatively, D is TRBD1 (5 bases). Trimming shortened V by 3 bases and J by 0 bases, and 6 bases separated the two germline ends. From germline, CDR1 is SGHTA and CDR2 FQGTGA. This CDR3 is 14 amino acids long. CDR3 amino acids: CASSLGPSGNTIYF. CDR3 in DNA: TGTGCCAGCAGCTTGGGGCCCTCTGGAAACACCATATATTTT. Full variable domain (outside the CDR3, taken from reference TRBV7-3 and TRBJ1-3): GAGVSQTPSNKVTEKGKYVELRCDPISGHTALYWYRQSLGQGPEFLIYFQGTGAADDSGLPNDRFFAVRPEGSVSTLKIQRTERGDSAVYLCASSLGPSGNTIYFGEGSWLTVV.

The rearrangement uses TRBV13 and TRBJ2-1; D unresolved. This CDR3 has 12 amino acids. V lost 5 bases and J lost 4, with 6 bases in between. Germline CDR1 reads PRHDT; CDR2 reads FYEKMQ (reference sequence). CDR3 sequence reads: CASSLVYNEQFF. The DNA of the CDR3 is TGTGCCAGCAGCCTCGTATACAATGAGCAGTTCTTC.

The chain couples TRBV2 to TRBJ1-6; D is unclear. This CDR3 contains 12 residues. V lost 3 bases to trimming and J lost 5 bases, with 2 bases between them. CDR1 is SNHLY, CDR2 FYNNEI, per germline. The CDR3 reads CASSEDNSPLHF. Written as DNA, the CDR3 is TGTGCCAGCAGTGAGGATAATTCACCCCTCCACTTT.

J is TRBJ1-1 and V is TRBV7-8; unclear D gene. The CDR3 length is 14 residues. Germline V gives CDR1 SGHVS, CDR2 FQNEAQ. V was pared by 4 bases and J by 1 base, with 10 bases between. CDR3: CASSSEAGNTEAFF. CDR3 bases: TGTGCCAGCAGCTCGGAGGCCGGGAACACTGAAGCTTTCTTT.